Listed below are T cell receptor beta chains from one sample, sequenced in a study of shared clonotypes between healthy human individuals. Assay: immunoSEQ multiplex PCR; the TCRdb copy retains only in-frame clones and omits some. The sample yields about 1 million clones, approximately 80% seen once. Material for sequencing was memory CD4+ T cells from PBMCs. The source is a man aged 18-30 years in good health. Some clones in this sample may be carry-over from other donors' samples. Both conserved end residues are part of each CDR3. The D gene is left open where the match is weak. Clone size appears in some rows only: once, few, many, or a class for an expanded clone.

J: TRBJ1-4; size: once; V: TRBV5-8; D: TRBD1; DNA: TGTGCCAGCAGCGTGGGGACAGGAATGGGCGAAAAACTGTTTTTT; CDR3: CASSVGTGMGEKLFF
J: TRBJ2-2; size: once; V: TRBV19; D: .; DNA: TGTGCCAGTAGTTCCCTAGCGAACACCGGGGAGCTGTTTTTT; CDR3: CASSSLANTGELFF
J: TRBJ2-2; size: .; V: TRBV10-3; D: .; DNA: TGTGCCATCAGTGACAATTCAAGGGAGCTGTTTTTT; CDR3: CAISDNSRELFF
J: TRBJ1-1; size: few; V: TRBV20-1; D: TRBD1; DNA: TGCAGTGCTCACAGGGGTGCCGAAGCTTTCTTT; CDR3: CSAHRGAEAFF
J: TRBJ1-1; size: .; V: TRBV6-1; D: TRBD1; DNA: TGTGCCACCAGACAGGGCTGGATTACTGAAGCTTTCTTT; CDR3: CATRQGWITEAFF
J: TRBJ2-1; size: .; V: TRBV5-4; D: TRBD2; DNA: TGTGCCAGCAGCTTGCGACTAGCGGGAGTAGGGTTAAAGCAGTTCTTC; CDR3: CASSLRLAGVGLKQFF
J: TRBJ2-5; size: .; V: TRBV7-9; D: .; DNA: TGTGCCAGCAGCCAGCACAGGGTTGGGAGTTGGCAAGAGACCCAGTACTTC; CDR3: CASSQHRVGSWQETQYF
J: TRBJ2-3; size: .; V: TRBV4-1; D: TRBD2; DNA: TGCGCCAGCAGCCAAGATAGCGGGAGAGGCGGCACAGATACGCAGTATTTT; CDR3: CASSQDSGRGGTDTQYF
J: TRBJ2-7; size: .; V: TRBV11-2; D: TRBD2; DNA: TGTGCCAGCAGCCCTATGACTAGCGGGAGAGGTTACGAGCAGTACTTC; CDR3: CASSPMTSGRGYEQYF
J: TRBJ1-3; size: .; V: TRBV6-1; D: TRBD1; DNA: TGTGCCAGCAGTGTTCAGGGGGGTTACACCATATATTTT; CDR3: CASSVQGGYTIYF
J: TRBJ2-1; size: .; V: TRBV6-1; D: .; DNA: TGTGCCAGTGCAGCGGGCACCTACAATGAGCAGTTCTTC; CDR3: CASAAGTYNEQFF
J: TRBJ2-5; size: many; V: TRBV14; D: .; DNA: TGTGCCAGCAGCCGAACTGTCTCAAGGCTTCAAGAGACCCAGTACTTC; CDR3: CASSRTVSRLQETQYF
J: TRBJ1-2; size: .; V: TRBV19; D: .; DNA: TGTGCCAGTAGTATCCGAGTATCTTCTAACTATGGCTACACCTTC; CDR3: CASSIRVSSNYGYTF
J: TRBJ1-2; size: .; V: TRBV4-2; D: .; DNA: TGTGCCAGCAGCCAGGTCTTGGGGGGCCCTTATGGCTACACCTTC; CDR3: CASSQVLGGPYGYTF
J: TRBJ1-2; size: .; V: TRBV5-1; D: .; DNA: TGCGCCAGCAGCGCGGGGAGTTTCCTCTATGGCTACACCTTC; CDR3: CASSAGSFLYGYTF
J: TRBJ1-1; size: .; V: TRBV29-1; D: .; DNA: TGCAGCGTTGAAGAGACGTTAATGAACACTGAAGCTTTCTTT; CDR3: CSVEETLMNTEAFF
J: TRBJ1-1; size: .; V: TRBV5-1; D: .; DNA: TGCGCCAGCAGCTTGGACAGGGCCACTGAAGCTTTCTTT; CDR3: CASSLDRATEAFF
J: TRBJ2-5; size: .; V: TRBV2; D: TRBD1; DNA: TGTGCCAGCAGGGCGACAGGGAAGGTTCAAGAGACCCAGTACTTC; CDR3: CASRATGKVQETQYF
J: TRBJ1-2; size: .; V: TRBV28; D: .; DNA: TGTGCCAGCAGTTTTAGGGCTTGGAATCACACCTTC; CDR3: CASSFRAWNHTF
J: TRBJ2-3; size: .; V: TRBV7-3; D: .; DNA: TGTGCCAGCAAATATGGGGGTAACACAGATACGCAGTATTTT; CDR3: CASKYGGNTDTQYF
J: TRBJ1-4; size: once; V: TRBV9; D: TRBD1; DNA: TGTGCCAGCAGCCCCGGGACAGGGGGTTATGAAAAACTGTTTTTT; CDR3: CASSPGTGGYEKLFF
J: TRBJ2-7; size: .; V: TRBV11-1; D: .; DNA: TGTGCCAGCAGCCCCGGCCGTGGGCTGTACTTC; CDR3: CASSPGRGLYF
J: TRBJ2-2; size: .; V: TRBV28; D: .; DNA: TGTGCCAGCAGTTTTACAGGGGAGCTGTTTTTT; CDR3: CASSFTGELFF
J: TRBJ2-2; size: .; V: TRBV19; D: TRBD1; DNA: TGTGCCAGTAGTATACAGGGGGCTGGTGGCGGGGAGCTGTTTTTT; CDR3: CASSIQGAGGGELFF
J: TRBJ1-2; size: few; V: TRBV11-1; D: .; DNA: TGTGCCAGCAGCTTTAACGACGCGTATGGCTACACCTTC; CDR3: CASSFNDAYGYTF
J: TRBJ2-6; size: .; V: TRBV5-1; D: TRBD2; DNA: TGCGCCAGCAGCTTGGAAGTTAGCGGGTCTGGGGCCAACGTCCTGACTTTC; CDR3: CASSLEVSGSGANVLTF
J: TRBJ2-1; size: .; V: TRBV11-3; D: TRBD1; DNA: TGTGCCAGCAGCTTAAGGACAGGGTCCTACAATGAGCAGTTCTTC; CDR3: CASSLRTGSYNEQFF
J: TRBJ2-5; size: .; V: TRBV15; D: .; DNA: TGTGTCACCAGCAGAGTTTCAGGGCGGCAAGAGACCCAGTACTTC; CDR3: CVTSRVSGRQETQYF
J: TRBJ2-2; size: .; V: TRBV28; D: TRBD1; DNA: TGTGCCAGCAGAGTCAAACAGGGGGCGCGGGACACCGGGGAGCTGTTTTTT; CDR3: CASRVKQGARDTGELFF
J: TRBJ2-7; size: .; V: TRBV18; D: .; DNA: TGTGCCAGCTCACCAGGCGGATTCTCCTACGAGCAGTACTTC; CDR3: CASSPGGFSYEQYF
J: TRBJ2-7; size: .; V: TRBV6-6; D: TRBD2; DNA: TGTGCCAGCAGTTACGACGGGAGGCCCTACTACGAGCAGTACTTC; CDR3: CASSYDGRPYYEQYF
J: TRBJ1-6; size: .; V: TRBV5-1; D: .; DNA: TGCGCCAGCAGCTTGGATGGCGGGAATGGATCACCCCTCCACTTT; CDR3: CASSLDGGNGSPLHF
J: TRBJ2-5; size: .; V: TRBV5-1; D: .; DNA: TGCGCCAGCAGTTGGGGGGCCGGGACACAAGAGACCCAGTACTTC; CDR3: CASSWGAGTQETQYF
J: TRBJ2-1; size: once; V: TRBV28; D: TRBD2; DNA: TGTGCCAGCAGACTCCTAGCGGGAGGGCCGGGGGGTGAGCAGTTCTTC; CDR3: CASRLLAGGPGGEQFF
J: TRBJ1-2; size: .; V: TRBV7-9; D: .; DNA: TGTGCCAGCAGCTTGGGAGTGGGCAGGACCTATGGCTACACCTTC; CDR3: CASSLGVGRTYGYTF
J: TRBJ2-1; size: .; V: TRBV7-8; D: TRBD2; DNA: TGTGCCAGCAGCTTAGCGTATGGGACTACAGACAATGAGCAGTTCTTC; CDR3: CASSLAYGTTDNEQFF
J: TRBJ2-3; size: .; V: TRBV5-4; D: .; DNA: TGTGCCAGCAGCCCGGACCCGGGGACAGATACGCAGTATTTT; CDR3: CASSPDPGTDTQYF
J: TRBJ2-1; size: .; V: TRBV30; D: TRBD2; DNA: TGTGCCCGCCAGGGACTAGCGGGAGTCCATGAGCAGTTCTTC; CDR3: CARQGLAGVHEQFF
J: TRBJ1-1; size: .; V: TRBV18; D: .; DNA: TGTGCCAGCTCCCTCCGTGGGGGATCAGGGAACACTGAAGCTTTCTTT; CDR3: CASSLRGGSGNTEAFF
J: TRBJ1-1; size: .; V: TRBV6-5; D: TRBD1; DNA: TGTGCCAGCAGTCCCAAAGGGGGCAGGTCCACTGAAGCTTTCTTT; CDR3: CASSPKGGRSTEAFF
J: TRBJ1-2; size: few; V: TRBV6-4; D: .; DNA: TGTGCCAGCGCTATGGGGTTCGGCTATGGCTACACCTTC; CDR3: CASAMGFGYGYTF